The clone carrying this T cell receptor (beta chain) was observed a handful of times. What it binds is unknown. This sample was taken from a study of T cell responses to AZD1222 COVID-19 vaccine. Some clones are missing from TCRdb's copy, which holds only in-frame ones; the method was immunoSEQ multiplex PCR. The table has about 140,000 clones, about 94% seen once. Investigators merged groups given second doses at roughly 4 or roughly 12 weeks. Study-level points and caveats: Just a handful of AZD1222 recipients were seropositive at baseline. Sampling captured repertoires only after the peak T cell response.

This sample comprised peripheral blood, obtained 28 days after the second AZD1222 dose. The TCR was taken from an adult who received the AZD1222 COVID-19 vaccine.

Written as DNA, the CDR3 is TGTGCCAGCAGCTTACATTTAGAACAGCCCCAGCATTTT. Amino acid sequence: CASSLHLEQPQHF. This sequence joins TRBV7-2 and TRBJ1-5; D is unclear. V was pared by 2 bases and J by 7 bases, with 9 bases between. Germline V CDR1 and CDR2: SGHTA, FQGNSA. The CDR3 totals 13 residues.